The 21 T cell receptor beta chains below all came from one sample that was sequenced in a study of T cell responses to AZD1222 COVID-19 vaccine. The assay was immunoSEQ multiplex PCR, and TCRdb's table has in-frame clones only and misses some. The repertoire holds approximately 200,000 clones, with around 86% as singletons. Sequences were derived from peripheral blood, sampled on day 0 of MenACWY control vaccination. The receptors shown here come from an adult in good health.

The chain uses TRBV3-1 (or the pseudogene TRBV3-2) and TRBJ2-3, with 8 bases matching TRBD2. The V gene end was trimmed by 0 bases and the J gene end by 4 bases; junction bases not matched to a gene: 9. The CDR3 has 17 residues. Germline-derived CDR1 and CDR2 are LGHDT and YNNKEL (reference sequence). The CDR3 is CASSQDTAGGLSDTQYF. In nucleotides, the CDR3 is TGTGCCAGCAGCCAAGATACGGCGGGGGGCTTGTCAGATACGCAGTATTTT.

The gene calls are TRBV12-3 or TRBV12-4 and TRBJ1-5; D unresolved. The CDR3 loop spans 12 amino acids. The ends were cut back, 2 bases at V and 3 bases at J, with 2 bases in the middle. The CDR3 DNA reads TGTGCCAGCAGTTTACACAATCAGCCCCAGCATTTT. Translation: CASSLHNQPQHF.

This clone was counted between two and nine times. This chain joins TRBV28 and TRBJ1-5; no reliable D call. The germline V and J ends were trimmed by 3 bases and 2 bases, with 14 bases remaining between them. CDR1 is MDHEN and CDR2 is SYDVKM in the germline V gene. This CDR3 has 16 amino acids. CDR3 region: CASSFPLGVGNQPQHF. The CDR3 DNA is TGTGCCAGCAGTTTCCCCCTCGGGGTTGGCAATCAGCCCCAGCATTTT. Full variable domain (rest looked up from reference TRBV28 and TRBJ1-5): DVKVTQSSRYLVKRTGEKVFLECVQDMDHENMFWYRQDPGLGLRLIYFSYDVKMKEKGDIPEGYSVSREKKERFSLILESASTNQTSMYLCASSFPLGVGNQPQHFGDGTRLSIL.

The genes are TRBV9 and TRBJ2-3; weak D call: TRBD2 (7 bases). Germline V gene data show CDR1 as SGDLS and CDR2 as YYNGEE. The CDR3 has 15 amino acids. The V gene lost 0 bases and the J gene lost 4 bases, with 12 bases spanning the gap. The CDR3 protein is CASSVAGGGADTQYF. For the CDR3, the DNA is TGTGCCAGCAGCGTAGCTGGCGGGGGCGCAGATACGCAGTATTTT.

The chain combines TRBV5-1 with TRBJ2-6; 10 bases line up with TRBD1. CDR3 length equals 18 residues. Looked up from germline, CDR1 is SGHRS and CDR2 is YFSETQ. Germline trimming cut 4 bases from V and 0 bases from J; bases unmatched to any gene: 7. The CDR3 nucleotides are TGCGCCAGCAGCACAGGGACAGGGGATCTCTCTGGGGCCAACGTCCTGACTTTC. Its translation is CASSTGTGDLSGANVLTF.

V is TRBV30 and J is TRBJ1-2; possible D gene TRBD1, 5 bases. The germline CDR1 and CDR2 sequences are GTSNPN and SVGIG (reference sequence). The CDR3 contains 17 residues. Trimming removed 0 bases at V and 3 bases at J, with 20 bases between. This CDR3 reads CAWSVLRLGALDYGYTF. CDR3 DNA sequence: TGTGCCTGGAGTGTTCTGCGTTTAGGGGCTCTAGACTATGGCTACACCTTC. The full variable domain, with the rest looked up from reference TRBV30 and TRBJ1-2, is SQTIHQWPATLVQPVGSPLSLECTVEGTSNPNLYWYRQAAGRGLQLLFYSVGIGQISSEVPQNLSASRPQDRQFILSSKKLLLSDSGFYLCAWSVLRLGALDYGYTFGSGTRLTVV.

V gene TRBV3-1 (or the pseudogene TRBV3-2) combines with J gene TRBJ2-1, with D possibly being TRBD2 (5 bases). The V gene lost 4 bases and the J gene lost 8 bases, with 15 bases spanning the gap. CDR3 length equals 14 residues. The germline V gene has CDR1 LGHDT and CDR2 YNNKEL (reference sequence). This CDR3 reads CASSLQVPRDEQFF. CDR3 nucleotide sequence: TGTGCCAGCAGCCTCCAGGTCCCGCGGGATGAGCAGTTCTTC.

The rearrangement uses TRBV4-1 and TRBJ2-7; TRBD1 matches 9 bases. The CDR3 totals 17 residues. Germline V CDR1 and CDR2: MGHRA, YSYEKL. With V trimmed by 2 bases and J by 3 bases, 11 bases remained unmatched. This chain's CDR3 is CASSQILGTGTLYEQYF. The CDR3 bases are TGCGCCAGCAGCCAAATCTTAGGGACAGGGACGCTCTACGAGCAGTACTTC.

The chain recombines TRBV10-2 with TRBJ2-7, with D maybe TRBD2 (6 bases). V gave up 6 bases and J gave up 7 bases, with 25 bases separating them. Germline V gives CDR1 WSHSY, CDR2 SAAADI. This CDR3 region has 16 residues. The CDR3 DNA reads TGCGCCAGCAGCGATCGCCTTTTAGGGACTCCGCGGGAGCAGTACTTC. Translated, it gives CASSDRLLGTPREQYF.

The chain joins TRBV19 to TRBJ2-2; a weak D match, TRBD2 (5 bases). Trimming took off 4 bases at V and 6 bases at J, with 18 bases between the two ends. This CDR3 spans 16 amino acids. The V gene's germline CDR1 is LNHDA and CDR2 SQIVND (reference sequence). CDR3 protein: CASSKRTPTGSGELFF. CDR3 DNA sequence: TGTGCCAGTAGTAAACGGACTCCTACCGGGTCCGGGGAGCTGTTTTTT.

The chain employs TRBV6-2 or TRBV6-3 and TRBJ2-7, with D possibly TRBD2 on 5 matching bases. The germline V and J ends were trimmed by 0 bases and 0 bases, with 9 bases remaining between them. Germline V CDR1 and CDR2: MNHEY, SVGEGT. The CDR3 has 15 residues. The CDR3 protein is CASSYSRRSSYEQYF. The CDR3 nucleotides read TGTGCCAGCAGTTACTCTCGGAGGAGCTCCTACGAGCAGTACTTC.

V and J are TRBV7-2 and TRBJ2-1; D may be TRBD2 (6 bases). The CDR3 has 15 residues. Per germline, CDR1 SGHTA and CDR2 FQGNSA. The V gene lost 0 bases and the J gene lost 12 bases, with 18 bases spanning the gap. As DNA, the CDR3 is TGTGCCAGCAGCTTAGCGGAGGGCCCCCGCTTCGGGCAGTTCTTC. Encoded protein: CASSLAEGPRFGQFF.

The rearrangement links TRBV3-1 (or the pseudogene TRBV3-2) to TRBJ2-7, with 9 positions matching TRBD1. This CDR3 comprises 18 residues. V lost 0 bases and J lost 5; bases outside the gene matches: 14. Germline V CDR1 and CDR2: LGHDT, YNNKEL (reference sequence). The CDR3 sequence is CASSQDRNRGRRSHEQYF. The CDR3 region has the DNA TGTGCCAGCAGCCAAGACCGGAACAGGGGGCGACGGTCCCACGAGCAGTACTTC.

The V gene is TRBV7-3, the J gene TRBJ2-1; 10 bases line up with TRBD2. CDR3 size: 16 residues. V trimming: 4 bases; J trimming: 0 bases; junction bases outside the gene matches: 3. Per the germline V gene, CDR1 is SGHTA and CDR2 is FQGTGA. DNA of the CDR3: TGTGCCAGCAGCTGGACTAGCGGAACCTCCTACAATGAGCAGTTCTTC. Translated: CASSWTSGTSYNEQFF.

The V and J genes are TRBV2 and TRBJ2-7; the match to TRBD2 covers 9 bases. The CDR3 consists of 14 residues. V lost 6 bases and J lost 2; bases outside the gene matches: 5. Germline-derived CDR1 and CDR2 are SNHLY and FYNNEI. CDR3 nucleotides: TGTGCCAGCAGGCGGACTAGCGAGACCTACGAGCAGTACTTC. Translation gives CASRRTSETYEQYF.

J is TRBJ2-5 and V is TRBV7-6; 9 bases are a match to TRBD2. Looked up from germline, CDR1 is SGHVS and CDR2 is FNYEAQ. This CDR3 comprises 15 residues. V dropped 5 bases and J dropped 5; count of bases not matched to a gene: 9. CDR3 loop: CASSAAGGRAETQYF. Written as DNA, the CDR3 is TGTGCCAGCAGCGCGGCGGGGGGGCGCGCGGAGACCCAGTACTTC.

This chain connects TRBV28 to TRBJ2-2; 10 bases match TRBD2. Germline V lookup: CDR1 MDHEN, CDR2 SYDVKM. J was trimmed by 6 bases and V by 2 bases; bases with no gene match: 6. This CDR3 has 16 amino acids. The CDR3 is CASSLGSGRSSGELFF. The DNA of the CDR3 is TGTGCCAGCAGTTTAGGTAGCGGGAGGTCGTCCGGGGAGCTGTTTTTT.

The chain combines TRBV7-2 with TRBJ1-6; no definite D call. The germline CDR1 and CDR2 sequences are SGHTA and FQGNSA. Trimming removed 2 bases at V and 10 bases at J, with 15 bases between. The CDR3 spans 15 residues. The chain's CDR3 is CASSLSQEGWSPLHF. CDR3 DNA: TGTGCCAGCAGCTTATCGCAGGAAGGGTGGTCACCCCTCCACTTT.

This chain connects TRBV5-4 to TRBJ1-1; 8 bases match TRBD1. The ends lost 4 bases at V and 3 bases at J; junction bases unmatched: 8. CDR1 and CDR2 (germline): SGHNT, YYREEE (reference sequence). The CDR3 sequence is 15 residues long. CDR3 loop: CASSPDRDRDTEAFF. The CDR3 region has the DNA TGTGCCAGCAGCCCGGACAGGGATCGTGACACTGAAGCTTTCTTT.

The J gene is TRBJ1-2, the V gene TRBV5-1; no clear D. This CDR3 region has 13 residues. Germline V gene lookup returns CDR1 SGHRS and CDR2 YFSETQ. The germline V and J ends were trimmed by 3 bases and 3 bases, with 9 bases remaining between them. CDR3 sequence reads: CASSSDTDYGYTF. In nucleotides, the CDR3 is TGCGCCAGCAGCTCCGACACCGACTATGGCTACACCTTC.

V is TRBV5-4 and J is TRBJ2-3, with D perhaps matching TRBD2 (5 bases). This CDR3 is built from 14 residues. With 0 bases removed from V and 4 bases from J, the gap between germline ends came to 9 bases. In germline, CDR1 is SGHNT, CDR2 YYREEE (reference sequence). The DNA for the CDR3 is TGTGCCAGCAGCTTGGCCGGGGTCTCAGATACGCAGTATTTT. Protein sequence: CASSLAGVSDTQYF.